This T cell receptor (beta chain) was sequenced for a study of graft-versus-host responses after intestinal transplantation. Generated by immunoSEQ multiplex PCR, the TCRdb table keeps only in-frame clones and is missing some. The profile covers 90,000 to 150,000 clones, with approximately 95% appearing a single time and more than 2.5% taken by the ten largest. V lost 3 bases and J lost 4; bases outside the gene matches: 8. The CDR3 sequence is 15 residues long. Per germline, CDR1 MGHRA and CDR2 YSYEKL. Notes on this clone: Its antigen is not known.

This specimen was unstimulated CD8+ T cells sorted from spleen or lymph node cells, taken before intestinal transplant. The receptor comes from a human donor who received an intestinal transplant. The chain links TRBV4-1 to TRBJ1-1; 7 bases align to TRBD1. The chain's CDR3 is CASSHEQGTVTEAFF. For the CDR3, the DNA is TGCGCCAGCAGCCACGAACAGGGGACGGTCACTGAAGCTTTCTTT.